This TCR beta chain is drawn from a study of molecular identifiers for immune sequencing clone quantification. Study details: Replicate RNA came from approximately 20,000 or 98,000 naive CD8 cells and was split five ways, and four parts were sequenced. Study-wide points: Clonotypes topping 20 RNA copies carried over 97% of effector molecules but under 1% of naive ones. Spiked TCR RNA from one Jurkat cell reportedly showed up when mixed among one million naive cells.

This clonotype was observed at least ten times. Its antigen is as yet unknown. TCRdb itself ran the PCR reads through MiXCR, one entry per CDR3 protein. Of roughly 86,000 distinct CDR3 sequences in the sample, around 19% were seen once. Trimming removed 7 bases from V and 5 bases from J; junction bases left unmatched: 4. The germline V gene has CDR1 MDHEN and CDR2 SYDVKM. The CDR3 loop spans 13 amino acids. The chain couples TRBV28 to TRBJ2-5; 10 bases align to TRBD1. The sequence came from a human donor in good health. Some libraries in this study had Jurkat cell RNA spiked in. Sequencing was performed on naive CD8+ T cells from blood, with Jurkat cell RNA spiked in. Sample subset: FACS-sorted CD8+CD4-CCR7+CD45RA+ naive T cells. CDR3 sequence (DNA): TGTGCCAGCATTGACAGGGGGCTGGAGACCCAGTACTTC. This codes for CASIDRGLETQYF. Full variable domain (remainder filled in from reference TRBV28 and TRBJ2-5): DVKVTQSSRYLVKRTGEKVFLECVQDMDHENMFWYRQDPGLGLRLIYFSYDVKMKEKGDIPEGYSVSREKKERFSLILESASTNQTSMYLCASIDRGLETQYFGPGTRLLVL.